Below, one TCR beta chain is given with its context. The protocol was immunoSEQ multiplex PCR, while the TCRdb copy is restricted to in-frame clones and leaves out a portion. The sample has about 73,000 clones; 86% are singletons. The CDR3 is 17 amino acids. This sample is part of a study of OX40 agonist ivuxolimab in advanced cancers. Study context: Hepatocellular carcinoma, melanoma, renal cell or head and neck cancer was diagnosed in the dose-escalation patients.

The clonotype originates from an adult with an advanced solid tumor such as melanoma, head and neck, liver or kidney cancer. The V gene is TRBV1, the J gene TRBJ2-1; the table's D call, TRBD2, has no DNA check behind it. TRBV1 is labeled a pseudogene. Material: CD4+ or CD8+ T cells sorted from blood, obtained in a trial of the OX40 agonist ivuxolimab. For the CDR3, the DNA is TGCACCAGCAGCCAAGAGAGAGGGCTAGCGGGGGACAATGAGCAGTTCTTC. It yields the protein CTSSQERGLAGDNEQFF.